Listed below are T cell receptor beta chains from one sample, sequenced in a study of blood T cell repertoires in COVID-19. The protocol was immunoSEQ multiplex PCR, while the TCRdb copy is restricted to in-frame clones and leaves out a portion. Among under 450,000 clones listed, about 86% were seen once. The source material was peripheral blood. These receptors were collected from a woman in her sixties or seventies with COVID-19, enrolled during active disease. The CDR3 runs from the conserved cysteine through the conserved F or W. A D gene is named only where the DNA matches it firmly. Clone size is given for some rows only: seen once, a few or many times, or a class if the clone is expanded.

abundance: .; d_gene: .; v_gene: TRBV6-2/TRBV6-3; j_gene: TRBJ1-2; CDR3aa: CASSYSRGRENYGYTF; CDR3nt: TGTGCCAGCAGTTACTCGAGAGGGAGGGAAAACTATGGCTACACCTTC
abundance: .; d_gene: .; v_gene: TRBV18; j_gene: TRBJ1-1; CDR3aa: CASSSGKGTEAFF; CDR3nt: TGTGCCAGCTCGTCGGGTAAGGGGACTGAAGCTTTCTTT
abundance: .; d_gene: .; v_gene: TRBV5-6; j_gene: TRBJ2-5; CDR3aa: CASSFGTFGTQYF; CDR3nt: TGTGCCAGCAGCTTCGGTACGTTTGGGACCCAGTACTTC
abundance: .; d_gene: TRBD1; v_gene: TRBV6-1; j_gene: TRBJ2-7; CDR3aa: CASSEDGTGAIAYEQYF; CDR3nt: TGTGCCAGCAGTGAGGACGGGACAGGGGCCATAGCCTACGAGCAGTACTTC
abundance: .; d_gene: TRBD1; v_gene: TRBV27; j_gene: TRBJ2-1; CDR3aa: CASSPFDRGREFF; CDR3nt: TGTGCCAGCAGCCCCTTCGACAGGGGGCGGGAGTTCTTC
abundance: .; d_gene: .; v_gene: TRBV19; j_gene: TRBJ2-2; CDR3aa: CASSIDYRHPTGELFF; CDR3nt: TGTGCCAGTAGTATAGATTATCGACATCCCACCGGGGAGCTGTTTTTT
abundance: .; d_gene: TRBD2; v_gene: TRBV6-6; j_gene: TRBJ2-2; CDR3aa: CASSRSGDGTGELFF; CDR3nt: TGTGCCAGCAGCCGTAGCGGGGATGGCACCGGGGAGCTGTTTTTT
abundance: many; d_gene: .; v_gene: TRBV7-6; j_gene: TRBJ2-7; CDR3aa: CASSLGTTGTFGEQYF; CDR3nt: TGTGCCAGCAGCTTGGGAACGACCGGGACTTTCGGCGAGCAGTACTTC
abundance: .; d_gene: TRBD2; v_gene: TRBV7-2; j_gene: TRBJ2-5; CDR3aa: CASSLGVAGGQETQYF; CDR3nt: TGTGCCAGCAGCTTAGGAGTAGCGGGGGGACAAGAGACCCAGTACTTC
abundance: .; d_gene: TRBD2; v_gene: TRBV5-4; j_gene: TRBJ2-3; CDR3aa: CASSSSSGGSLTDTQYF; CDR3nt: TGTGCCAGCAGCTCATCTAGCGGGGGATCGCTCACAGATACGCAGTATTTT
abundance: .; d_gene: .; v_gene: TRBV7-3; j_gene: TRBJ2-2; CDR3aa: CASSAGDTGELFF; CDR3nt: TGTGCCAGCAGTGCCGGGGACACCGGGGAGCTGTTTTTT
abundance: .; d_gene: .; v_gene: TRBV6-6; j_gene: TRBJ1-2; CDR3aa: CASSYVQGGYGYTF; CDR3nt: TGTGCCAGCAGTTACGTCCAGGGCGGCTATGGCTACACCTTC
abundance: .; d_gene: .; v_gene: TRBV18; j_gene: TRBJ1-1; CDR3aa: CASSLDRLNTEAFF; CDR3nt: TGTGCCAGCTCACTGGACAGACTGAACACTGAAGCTTTCTTT
abundance: .; d_gene: .; v_gene: TRBV20-1; j_gene: TRBJ1-2; CDR3aa: CSASEGQGIRYGYTF; CDR3nt: TGCAGTGCTAGTGAGGGGCAGGGGATTAGATATGGCTACACCTTC
abundance: .; d_gene: TRBD2; v_gene: TRBV5-1; j_gene: TRBJ2-3; CDR3aa: CASSFQRGDTDTQYF; CDR3nt: TGCGCCAGCAGCTTTCAGCGGGGGGACACAGATACGCAGTATTTT
abundance: .; d_gene: .; v_gene: TRBV5-1; j_gene: TRBJ2-3; CDR3aa: CASSLGSVSTDTQYF; CDR3nt: TGCGCCAGCAGCTTGGGGTCGGTTAGCACAGATACGCAGTATTTT
abundance: once; d_gene: .; v_gene: TRBV5-1; j_gene: TRBJ2-7; CDR3aa: CASSPQSPGDEQYF; CDR3nt: TGCGCCAGCAGCCCCCAGAGTCCGGGGGACGAGCAGTACTTC
abundance: .; d_gene: TRBD2; v_gene: TRBV7-6; j_gene: TRBJ2-2; CDR3aa: CASSPEGLAPTGELFF; CDR3nt: TGTGCCAGCAGCCCAGAGGGACTAGCGCCCACCGGGGAGCTGTTTTTT
abundance: .; d_gene: .; v_gene: TRBV7-3; j_gene: TRBJ2-1; CDR3aa: CASSLAGASNEQFF; CDR3nt: TGTGCCAGCAGCTTAGCGGGGGCCAGCAATGAGCAGTTCTTC
abundance: .; d_gene: TRBD1; v_gene: TRBV18; j_gene: TRBJ2-3; CDR3aa: CASSPKGRTGLQYF; CDR3nt: TGTGCCAGCTCACCAAAGGGAAGGACAGGGCTGCAGTATTTT
abundance: .; d_gene: .; v_gene: TRBV25-1; j_gene: TRBJ2-3; CDR3aa: CASSEASTDTQYF; CDR3nt: TGTGCCAGCAGTGAGGCTAGCACAGATACGCAGTATTTT
abundance: .; d_gene: TRBD1; v_gene: TRBV3-1/TRBV3-2; j_gene: TRBJ2-3; CDR3aa: CASSTGGPHTDTQYF; CDR3nt: TGTGCCAGCTCTACAGGGGGCCCCCACACAGATACGCAGTATTTT
abundance: .; d_gene: .; v_gene: TRBV19; j_gene: TRBJ1-1; CDR3aa: CASSMGGSAEAFF; CDR3nt: TGTGCCAGTAGTATGGGAGGTTCGGCTGAAGCTTTCTTT
abundance: few; d_gene: .; v_gene: TRBV2; j_gene: TRBJ1-1; CDR3aa: CASSPVRGLTEAFF; CDR3nt: TGTGCCAGCAGTCCGGTCAGGGGATTAACTGAAGCTTTCTTT
abundance: .; d_gene: .; v_gene: TRBV4-3; j_gene: TRBJ2-7; CDR3aa: CASSPDRGARPPEQYF; CDR3nt: TGCGCCAGCAGCCCAGATCGGGGGGCCCGGCCTCCCGAGCAGTACTTC
abundance: .; d_gene: TRBD1; v_gene: TRBV5-1; j_gene: TRBJ2-1; CDR3aa: CASSSGTASLYNEQFF; CDR3nt: TGCGCCAGCAGCTCGGGGACAGCGAGTCTCTACAATGAGCAGTTCTTC
abundance: .; d_gene: .; v_gene: TRBV19; j_gene: TRBJ2-7; CDR3aa: CASSKFDMTYEQYF; CDR3nt: TGTGCCAGTAGCAAATTCGACATGACCTACGAGCAGTACTTC
abundance: .; d_gene: TRBD1; v_gene: TRBV10-2; j_gene: TRBJ1-1; CDR3aa: CASIETGGDTEAFF; CDR3nt: TGCGCCAGCATTGAGACAGGGGGAGACACTGAAGCTTTCTTT
abundance: .; d_gene: .; v_gene: TRBV5-1; j_gene: TRBJ2-3; CDR3aa: CASSLLIQGLSTDTQYF; CDR3nt: TGCGCCAGCAGCTTGCTGATACAGGGTCTCTCCACAGATACGCAGTATTTT
abundance: .; d_gene: .; v_gene: TRBV7-8; j_gene: TRBJ2-4; CDR3aa: CASSSDSPVPNIQYF; CDR3nt: TGTGCCAGCAGCTCGGACAGTCCCGTCCCAAACATTCAGTACTTC
abundance: .; d_gene: .; v_gene: TRBV2; j_gene: TRBJ2-1; CDR3aa: CASSDPPVSYNEQFF; CDR3nt: TGTGCCAGCAGTGACCCGCCGGTTTCCTACAATGAGCAGTTCTTC
abundance: .; d_gene: TRBD1; v_gene: TRBV5-4; j_gene: TRBJ2-7; CDR3aa: CASSPGQGSLNEQYF; CDR3nt: TGTGCCAGCAGCCCGGGACAGGGCAGTTTAAACGAGCAGTACTTC
abundance: .; d_gene: TRBD1; v_gene: TRBV28; j_gene: TRBJ1-3; CDR3aa: CASVDRASDTIYF; CDR3nt: TGTGCCAGTGTCGACAGGGCGTCTGACACCATATATTTT
abundance: .; d_gene: .; v_gene: TRBV9; j_gene: TRBJ1-5; CDR3aa: CASSVDGARNQPQHF; CDR3nt: TGTGCCAGCAGCGTAGATGGGGCCCGCAATCAGCCCCAGCATTTT
abundance: .; d_gene: .; v_gene: TRBV7-9; j_gene: TRBJ2-7; CDR3aa: CASSLKTGTGNEQYF; CDR3nt: TGTGCCAGCAGCTTAAAGACAGGTACTGGGAACGAGCAGTACTTC
abundance: .; d_gene: .; v_gene: TRBV27; j_gene: TRBJ2-7; CDR3aa: CASIGSYEQYF; CDR3nt: TGTGCCAGTATCGGGAGCTACGAGCAGTACTTC
abundance: .; d_gene: .; v_gene: TRBV7-9; j_gene: TRBJ2-7; CDR3aa: CASSPRGAVGEQYF; CDR3nt: TGTGCCAGCAGCCCCCGGGGGGCTGTAGGCGAGCAGTACTTC
abundance: .; d_gene: .; v_gene: TRBV5-4; j_gene: TRBJ2-2; CDR3aa: CASSPGERRTGELFF; CDR3nt: TGTGCCAGCAGCCCGGGAGAAAGGCGGACCGGGGAGCTGTTTTTT